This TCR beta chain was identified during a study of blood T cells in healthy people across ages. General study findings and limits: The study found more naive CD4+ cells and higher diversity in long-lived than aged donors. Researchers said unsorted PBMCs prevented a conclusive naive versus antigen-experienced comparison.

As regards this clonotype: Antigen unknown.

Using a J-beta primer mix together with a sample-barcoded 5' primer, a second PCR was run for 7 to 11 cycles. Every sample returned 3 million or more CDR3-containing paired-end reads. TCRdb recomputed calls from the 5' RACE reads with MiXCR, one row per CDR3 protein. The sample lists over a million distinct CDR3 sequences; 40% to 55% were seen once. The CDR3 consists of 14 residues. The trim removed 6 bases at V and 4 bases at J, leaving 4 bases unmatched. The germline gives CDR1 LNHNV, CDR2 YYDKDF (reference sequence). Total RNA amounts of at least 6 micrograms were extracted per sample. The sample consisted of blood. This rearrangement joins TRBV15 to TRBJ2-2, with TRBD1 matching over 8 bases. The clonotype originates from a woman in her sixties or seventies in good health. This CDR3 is CATSTGGATGELFF. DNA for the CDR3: TGTGCCACCAGTACAGGGGGTGCCACCGGGGAGCTGTTTTTT.